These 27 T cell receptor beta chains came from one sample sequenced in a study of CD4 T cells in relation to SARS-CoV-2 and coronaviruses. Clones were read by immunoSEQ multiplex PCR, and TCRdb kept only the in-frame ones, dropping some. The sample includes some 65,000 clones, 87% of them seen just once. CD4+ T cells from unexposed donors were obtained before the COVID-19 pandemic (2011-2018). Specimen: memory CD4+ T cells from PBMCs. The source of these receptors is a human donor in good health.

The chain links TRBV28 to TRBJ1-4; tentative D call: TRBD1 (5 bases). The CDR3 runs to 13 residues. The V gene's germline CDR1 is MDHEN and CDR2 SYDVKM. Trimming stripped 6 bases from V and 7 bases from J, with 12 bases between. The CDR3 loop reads CASSLGTREKLFF. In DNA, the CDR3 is TGTGCCAGCAGCCTCGGGACTCGTGAAAAACTGTTTTTT.

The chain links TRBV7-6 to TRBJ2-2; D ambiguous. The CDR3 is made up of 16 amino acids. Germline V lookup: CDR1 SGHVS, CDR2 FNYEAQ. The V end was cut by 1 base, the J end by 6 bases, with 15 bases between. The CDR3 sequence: CASSLVSARAAGELFF. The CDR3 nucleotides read TGTGCCAGCAGCTTAGTCTCCGCCCGGGCGGCCGGGGAGCTGTTTTTT.

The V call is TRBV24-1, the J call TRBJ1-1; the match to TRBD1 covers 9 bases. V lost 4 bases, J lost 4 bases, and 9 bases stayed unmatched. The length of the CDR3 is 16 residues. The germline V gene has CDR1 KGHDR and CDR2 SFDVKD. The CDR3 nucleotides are TGTGCCACCAGTGACCGCAATCACAGGGGGCTCACTGAAGCTTTCTTT. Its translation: CATSDRNHRGLTEAFF.

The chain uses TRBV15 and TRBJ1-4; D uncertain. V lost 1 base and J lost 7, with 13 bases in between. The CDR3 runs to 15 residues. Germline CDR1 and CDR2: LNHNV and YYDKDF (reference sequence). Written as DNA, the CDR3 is TGTGCCACCAGCAGAGCAGGACTAGGCGGTGAAAAACTGTTTTTT. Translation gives CATSRAGLGGEKLFF.

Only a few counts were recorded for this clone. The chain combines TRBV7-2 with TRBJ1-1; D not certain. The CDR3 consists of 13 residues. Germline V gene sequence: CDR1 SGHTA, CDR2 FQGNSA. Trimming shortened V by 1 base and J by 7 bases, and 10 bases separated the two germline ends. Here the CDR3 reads CASSLDLVSEAFF. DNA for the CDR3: TGTGCCAGCAGCTTAGATTTAGTTAGTGAAGCTTTCTTT.

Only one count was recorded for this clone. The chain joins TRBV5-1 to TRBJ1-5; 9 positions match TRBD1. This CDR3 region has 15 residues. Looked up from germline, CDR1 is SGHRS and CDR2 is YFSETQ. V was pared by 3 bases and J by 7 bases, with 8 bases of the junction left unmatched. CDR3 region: CASSSTGGGGQPQHF. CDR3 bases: TGCGCCAGCAGCTCGACAGGGGGAGGGGGGCAGCCCCAGCATTTT.

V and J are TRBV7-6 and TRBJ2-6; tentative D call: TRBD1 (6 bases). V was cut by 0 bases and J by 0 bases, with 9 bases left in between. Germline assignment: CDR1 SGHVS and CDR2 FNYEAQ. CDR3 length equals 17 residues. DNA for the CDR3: TGTGCCAGCAGCTTAGCCGGGACAAGCTCTGGGGCCAACGTCCTGACTTTC. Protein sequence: CASSLAGTSSGANVLTF. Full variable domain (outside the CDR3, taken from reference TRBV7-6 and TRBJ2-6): GAGVSQSPRYKVTKRGQDVALRCDPISGHVSLYWYRQALGQGPEFLTYFNYEAQQDKSGLPNDRFSAERPEGSISTLTIQRTEQRDSAMYRCASSLAGTSSGANVLTFGAGSRLTVL.

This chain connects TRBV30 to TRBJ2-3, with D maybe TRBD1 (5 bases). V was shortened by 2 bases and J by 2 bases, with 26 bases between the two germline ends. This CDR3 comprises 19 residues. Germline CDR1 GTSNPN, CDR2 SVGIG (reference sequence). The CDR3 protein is CAWSTYSGRLGEDTDTQYF. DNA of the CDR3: TGTGCCTGGAGTACATATAGTGGTAGATTAGGGGAAGACACAGATACGCAGTATTTT.

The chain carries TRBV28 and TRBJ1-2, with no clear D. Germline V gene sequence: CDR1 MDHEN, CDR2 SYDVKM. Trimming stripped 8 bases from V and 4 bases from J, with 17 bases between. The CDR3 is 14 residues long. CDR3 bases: TGTGCCAGCCATGGGAACGGACTCACCTATGGCTACACCTTC. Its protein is CASHGNGLTYGYTF.

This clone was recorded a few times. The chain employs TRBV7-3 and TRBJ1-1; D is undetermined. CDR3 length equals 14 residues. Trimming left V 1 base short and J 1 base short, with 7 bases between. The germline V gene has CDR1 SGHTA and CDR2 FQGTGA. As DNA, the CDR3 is TGTGCCAGCAGCTTAAATAGCTGGAACACTGAAGCTTTCTTT. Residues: CASSLNSWNTEAFF.

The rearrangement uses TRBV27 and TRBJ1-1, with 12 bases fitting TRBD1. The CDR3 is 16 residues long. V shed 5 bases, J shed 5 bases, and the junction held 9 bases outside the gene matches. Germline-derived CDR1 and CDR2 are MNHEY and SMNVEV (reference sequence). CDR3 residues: CASSPGQGAFGTEAFF. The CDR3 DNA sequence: TGTGCCAGCAGTCCGGGACAGGGGGCTTTTGGAACTGAAGCTTTCTTT.

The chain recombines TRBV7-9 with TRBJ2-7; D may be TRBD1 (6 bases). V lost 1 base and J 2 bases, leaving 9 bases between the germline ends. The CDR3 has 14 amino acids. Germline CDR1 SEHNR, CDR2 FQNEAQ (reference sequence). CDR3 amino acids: CASSLVGQPYEQYF. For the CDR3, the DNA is TGTGCCAGCAGCTTAGTTGGACAGCCCTACGAGCAGTACTTC.

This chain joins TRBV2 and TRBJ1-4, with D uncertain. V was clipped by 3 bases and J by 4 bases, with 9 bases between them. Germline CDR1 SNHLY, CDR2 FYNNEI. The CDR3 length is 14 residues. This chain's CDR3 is CASSEVTVNEKLFF. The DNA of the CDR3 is TGTGCCAGCAGTGAGGTGACGGTTAATGAAAAACTGTTTTTT.

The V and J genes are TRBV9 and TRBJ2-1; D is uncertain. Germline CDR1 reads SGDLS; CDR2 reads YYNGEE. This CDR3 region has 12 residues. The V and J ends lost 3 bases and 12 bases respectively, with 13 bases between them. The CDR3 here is CASSAPEERQFF. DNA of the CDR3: TGTGCCAGCAGCGCGCCCGAAGAAAGGCAGTTCTTC. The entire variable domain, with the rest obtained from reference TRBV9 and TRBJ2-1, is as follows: DSGVTQTPKHLITATGQRVTLRCSPRSGDLSVYWYQQSLDQGLQFLIQYYNGEERAKGNILERFSAQQFPDLHSELNLSSLELGDSALYFCASSAPEERQFFGPGTRLTVL.

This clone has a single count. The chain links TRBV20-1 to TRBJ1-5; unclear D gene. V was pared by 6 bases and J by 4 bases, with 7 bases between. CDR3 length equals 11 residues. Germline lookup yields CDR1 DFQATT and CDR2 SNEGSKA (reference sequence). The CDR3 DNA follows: TGCAGTGCATTAGGAAATCAGCCCCAGCATTTT. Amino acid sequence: CSALGNQPQHF.

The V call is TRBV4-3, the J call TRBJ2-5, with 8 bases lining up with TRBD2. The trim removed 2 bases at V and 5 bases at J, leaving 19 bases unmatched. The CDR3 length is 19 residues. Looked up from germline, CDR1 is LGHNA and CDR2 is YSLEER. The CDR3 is CASSQSALGVSGVPETQYF. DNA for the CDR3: TGCGCCAGCAGCCAATCTGCCCTCGGGGTTAGCGGGGTCCCGGAGACCCAGTACTTC.

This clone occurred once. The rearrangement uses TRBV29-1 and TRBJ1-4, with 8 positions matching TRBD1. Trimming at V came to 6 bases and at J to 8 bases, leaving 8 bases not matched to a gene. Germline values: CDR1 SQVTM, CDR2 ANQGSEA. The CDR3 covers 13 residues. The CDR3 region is CSVGQGWGEKLFF. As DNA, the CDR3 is TGCAGCGTAGGACAGGGTTGGGGGGAAAAACTGTTTTTT.

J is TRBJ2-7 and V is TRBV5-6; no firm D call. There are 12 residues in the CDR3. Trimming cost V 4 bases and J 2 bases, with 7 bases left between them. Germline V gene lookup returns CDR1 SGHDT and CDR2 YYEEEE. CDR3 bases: TGTGCCAGCAGCCGTCCCACCTACGAGCAGTACTTC. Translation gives CASSRPTYEQYF.

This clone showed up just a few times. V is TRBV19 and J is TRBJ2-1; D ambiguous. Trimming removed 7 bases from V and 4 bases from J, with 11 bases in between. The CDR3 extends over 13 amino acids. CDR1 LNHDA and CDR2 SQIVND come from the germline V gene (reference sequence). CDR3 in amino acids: CASNADLYNEQFF. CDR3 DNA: TGTGCCAGTAACGCAGACCTATACAATGAGCAGTTCTTC.

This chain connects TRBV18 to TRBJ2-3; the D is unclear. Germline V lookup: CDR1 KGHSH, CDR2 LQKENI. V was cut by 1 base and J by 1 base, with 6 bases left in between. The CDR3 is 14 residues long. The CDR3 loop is CASSPQAGTDTQYF. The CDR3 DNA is TGTGCCAGCTCACCACAGGCAGGCACAGATACGCAGTATTTT.

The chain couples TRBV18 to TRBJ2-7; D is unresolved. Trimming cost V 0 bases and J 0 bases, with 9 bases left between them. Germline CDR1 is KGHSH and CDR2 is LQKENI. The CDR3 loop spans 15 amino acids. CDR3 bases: TGTGCCAGCTCACCACCCTCTTCCGGCTCCTACGAGCAGTACTTC. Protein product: CASSPPSSGSYEQYF. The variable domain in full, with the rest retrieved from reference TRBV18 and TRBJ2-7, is NAGVMQNPRHLVRRRGQEARLRCSPMKGHSHVYWYRQLPEEGLKFMVYLQKENIIDESGMPKERFSAEFPKEGPSILRIQQVVRGDSAAYFCASSPPSSGSYEQYFGPGTRLTVT.

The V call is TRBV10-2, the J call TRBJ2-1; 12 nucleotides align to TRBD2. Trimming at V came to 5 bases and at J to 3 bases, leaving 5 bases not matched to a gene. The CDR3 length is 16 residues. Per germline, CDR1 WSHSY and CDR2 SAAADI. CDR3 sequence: CASSTLAGGLYNEQFF. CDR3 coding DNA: TGCGCCAGCAGTACACTAGCGGGGGGTCTCTACAATGAGCAGTTCTTC.

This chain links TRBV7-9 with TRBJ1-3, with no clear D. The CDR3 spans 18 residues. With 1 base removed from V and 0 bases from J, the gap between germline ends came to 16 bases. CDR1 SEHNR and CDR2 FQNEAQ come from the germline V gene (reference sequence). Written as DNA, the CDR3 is TGTGCCAGCAGCTTAGGGTTAGTGGACTCCGGCTCTGGAAACACCATATATTTT. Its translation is CASSLGLVDSGSGNTIYF.

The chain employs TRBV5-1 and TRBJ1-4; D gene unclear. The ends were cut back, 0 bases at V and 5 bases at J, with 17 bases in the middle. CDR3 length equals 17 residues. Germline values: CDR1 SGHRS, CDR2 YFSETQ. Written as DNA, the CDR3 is TGCGCCAGCAGCTTGGGTTTGCCCCTCGGCGTGAATGAAAAACTGTTTTTT. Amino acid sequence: CASSLGLPLGVNEKLFF. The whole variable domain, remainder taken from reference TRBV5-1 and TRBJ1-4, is KAGVTQTPRYLIKTRGQQVTLSCSPISGHRSVSWYQQTPGQGLQFLFEYFSETQRNKGNFPGRFSGRQFSNSRSEMNVSTLELGDSALYLCASSLGLPLGVNEKLFFGSGTQLSVL.

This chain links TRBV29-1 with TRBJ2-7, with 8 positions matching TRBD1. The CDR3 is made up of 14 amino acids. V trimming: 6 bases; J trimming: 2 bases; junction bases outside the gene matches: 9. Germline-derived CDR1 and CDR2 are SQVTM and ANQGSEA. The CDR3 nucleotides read TGCAGCGTCGCTCCCTCGACAGGGGCCTACGAGCAGTACTTC. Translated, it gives CSVAPSTGAYEQYF.

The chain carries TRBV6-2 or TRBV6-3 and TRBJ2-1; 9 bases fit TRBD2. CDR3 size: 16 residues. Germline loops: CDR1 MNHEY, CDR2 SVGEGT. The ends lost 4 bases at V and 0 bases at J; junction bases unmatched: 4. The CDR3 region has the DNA TGTGCCAGCAGTTCCCTAGCGGGAAGCTCCTACAATGAGCAGTTCTTC. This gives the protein CASSSLAGSSYNEQFF.

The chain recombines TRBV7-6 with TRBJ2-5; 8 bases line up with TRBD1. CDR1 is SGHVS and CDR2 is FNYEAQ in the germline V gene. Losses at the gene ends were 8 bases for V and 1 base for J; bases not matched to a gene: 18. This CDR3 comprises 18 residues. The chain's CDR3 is CASQLIVPGQVTQETQYF. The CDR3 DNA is TGTGCCAGCCAGCTTATAGTCCCGGGACAGGTGACCCAAGAGACCCAGTACTTC.